These 28 T cell receptor beta chains were sequenced from one sample in a study of OX40 agonist ivuxolimab in advanced cancers. Profiled with immunoSEQ multiplex PCR; TCRdb holds only in-frame clones, not every one. The repertoire holds around 53,000 clones, with 85% as singletons. The sequenced sample was CD4+ or CD8+ T cells sorted from blood, obtained in a trial of the OX40 agonist ivuxolimab. Source of these receptors: an adult with an advanced solid tumor such as melanoma, head and neck, liver or kidney cancer.

The chain has TRBV19 and TRBJ2-1; tentative D call: TRBD2 (5 bases). CDR1 LNHDA and CDR2 SQIVND come from the germline V gene (reference sequence). V was clipped by 1 base and J by 10 bases, with 11 bases between them. The CDR3 consists of 13 residues. This CDR3 reads CASSIGGLSEQFF. Here the CDR3 DNA reads TGTGCCAGTAGTATAGGAGGACTTTCCGAGCAGTTCTTC.

This CDR3 reads CASEIGTGGFMNTEAFF. For the CDR3, the DNA is TGTGCCAGTGAAATAGGGACAGGGGGCTTTATGAACACTGAAGCTTTCTTT. This chain links TRBV11-2 with TRBJ1-1; 12 bases match TRBD1. CDR1 and CDR2 (germline): SGHAT, FQNNGV. With 9 bases clipped from V and 0 bases from J, the junction kept 11 bases outside the gene matches. The CDR3 sequence is 17 residues long.

This chain joins TRBV4-2 and TRBJ1-6, with 7 positions matching TRBD1. Germline V CDR1 and CDR2: LGHNA, YNFKEQ. Trimming cost V 3 bases and J 8 bases; bases outside gene matches: 7. CDR3 length: 15 amino acids. For the CDR3, the DNA is TGTGCCAGCAGCCATGTAGGGGACAGCTATTCACCCCTCCACTTT. It specifies CASSHVGDSYSPLHF.

The genes are TRBV9 and TRBJ1-5; no reliable D call. Germline values: CDR1 SGDLS, CDR2 YYNGEE. V lost 4 bases to trimming and J lost 0 bases, with 8 bases between them. There are 14 residues in the CDR3. CDR3 loop: CASSPNYSNQPQHF. The CDR3 DNA reads as TGTGCCAGCAGCCCCAACTATAGCAATCAGCCCCAGCATTTT.

CDR3 nucleotides: TGTGCTAGTGGTTTAGGGGACAGGGGAGACGAGCAGTACTTC. It yields the protein CASGLGDRGDEQYF. The chain is built from TRBV12-5 and TRBJ2-7; 10 bases fit TRBD1. V shed 3 bases and J 5 bases; nucleotides not matched to a gene: 4. There are 14 residues in the CDR3. Per the germline V gene, CDR1 is LGHNT and CDR2 is FRNRAP.

This sequence joins TRBV15 and TRBJ2-7; D remains ambiguous. The CDR3 loop spans 13 amino acids. Germline lookup yields CDR1 LNHNV and CDR2 YYDKDF (reference sequence). With 0 bases removed from V and 2 bases from J, the gap between germline ends came to 5 bases. CDR3 loop: CATSRDRTYEQYV. CDR3 nucleotide sequence: TGTGCCACCAGCAGAGACAGAACCTACGAGCAGTACGTC.

V and J are TRBV29-1 and TRBJ2-4, with TRBD1 matching 9 bases. In germline, CDR1 is SQVTM, CDR2 ANQGSEA. Trimming cost V 6 bases and J 0 bases; bases outside gene matches: 3. This CDR3 contains 14 residues. The CDR3 DNA is TGCAGCGTGGGACAGGGTCTAGCCAAAAACATTCAGTACTTC. As protein: CSVGQGLAKNIQYF.

The chain is built from TRBV5-1 and TRBJ2-7, with 14 positions matching TRBD2. The CDR3 spans 15 residues. Per the germline V gene, CDR1 is SGHRS and CDR2 is YFSETQ. Losses at the gene ends were 6 bases for V and 1 base for J; bases not matched to a gene: 3. CDR3 nucleotide sequence: TGCGCCAGCATCGGACTAGCGGGGGGATCCTACGAGCAGTACTTC. Translated, it gives CASIGLAGGSYEQYF. Full variable domain (outside the CDR3, taken from reference TRBV5-1 and TRBJ2-7): KAGVTQTPRYLIKTRGQQVTLSCSPISGHRSVSWYQQTPGQGLQFLFEYFSETQRNKGNFPGRFSGRQFSNSRSEMNVSTLELGDSALYLCASIGLAGGSYEQYFGPGTRLTVT.

The gene calls are TRBV14 and TRBJ1-2; perhaps TRBD1 as D (6 bases). The germline V gene encodes CDR1 SGHDN and CDR2 FVKESK. Trimming stripped 6 bases from V and 4 bases from J, with 12 bases between. This CDR3 is 13 amino acids long. The CDR3 reads CASRYRVPYGYTF. In DNA, the CDR3 is TGTGCCAGCAGGTACAGGGTGCCCTATGGCTACACCTTC. The full variable domain, completed using reference TRBV14 and TRBJ1-2, is EAGVTQFPSHSVIEKGQTVTLRCDPISGHDNLYWYRRVMGKEIKFLLHFVKESKQDESGMPNNRFLAERTGGTYSTLKVQPAELEDSGVYFCASRYRVPYGYTFGSGTRLTVV.

The J gene is TRBJ1-3, the V gene TRBV6-5; 8 bases are a match to TRBD1. J lost 8 bases, V lost 0 bases, and 9 bases had no gene match. This CDR3 comprises 16 residues. CDR1 is MNHEY, CDR2 SVGAGI, per germline. CDR3 amino acids: CASSYSPTGGRDTIYF. CDR3 DNA sequence: TGTGCCAGCAGTTACTCGCCCACAGGGGGAAGGGACACCATATATTTT.

V and J are TRBV15 and TRBJ1-5; D remains ambiguous. V was pared by 0 bases and J by 7 bases, with 4 bases between. The germline CDR1 and CDR2 sequences are LNHNV and YYDKDF (reference sequence). The CDR3 covers 12 residues. The CDR3 sequence is CATSRDQQPQHF. DNA for the CDR3: TGTGCCACCAGCAGAGATCAACAGCCCCAGCATTTT.

This clone was seen once. The CDR3 DNA follows: TGCAGCGTCGTCGACAGTAACTCTGGGGCCAACGTCCTGACTTTC. This encodes CSVVDSNSGANVLTF. The chain employs TRBV29-1 and TRBJ2-6; possible D gene TRBD1, 5 bases. The germline CDR1 and CDR2 sequences are SQVTM and ANQGSEA. V was clipped by 6 bases and J by 0 bases, with 12 bases between them. This CDR3 contains 15 residues.

V and J are TRBV5-6 and TRBJ1-1; D is unresolved. Between the trimmed V and J ends, which lost 0 bases and 4 bases, there was a span of 7 bases. The CDR3 length is 13 residues. Germline assignment: CDR1 SGHDT and CDR2 YYEEEE. The CDR3 region is CASSLAGSTEAFF. The CDR3 coding sequence is TGTGCCAGCAGCTTGGCAGGTTCCACTGAAGCTTTCTTT.

This clone occurred once. The chain carries TRBV13 and TRBJ2-1; unclear D gene. Germline CDR1 is PRHDT and CDR2 is FYEKMQ (reference sequence). This CDR3 comprises 16 residues. V lost 7 bases, J lost 0 bases, and 16 bases lay in between. DNA for the CDR3: TGTGCCAGCACAAGTCTCAGCCATAGCTCCTACAATGAGCAGTTCTTC. It translates to CASTSLSHSSYNEQFF.

The chain joins TRBV5-6 to TRBJ2-7; 8 bases agree with TRBD1. The CDR3 contains 16 residues. V lost 6 bases, J lost 2 bases, and 13 bases stayed unmatched. From germline, CDR1 is SGHDT and CDR2 YYEEEE. CDR3 sequence: CASKDQGAQVPYEQYF. CDR3 nucleotide sequence: TGTGCCAGCAAAGATCAGGGGGCGCAGGTCCCCTACGAGCAGTACTTC.

The chain uses TRBV5-6 and TRBJ2-1; no firm D call. The CDR3 consists of 14 residues. CDR1 and CDR2 (germline): SGHDT, YYEEEE. V was pared by 0 bases and J by 1 base, with 5 bases between. CDR3 region: CASSLGGSYNEQFF. CDR3 nucleotides: TGTGCCAGCAGCTTGGGTGGGTCCTACAATGAGCAGTTCTTC.

This clone was seen once. V is TRBV4-1 and J is TRBJ2-1, with 11 bases aligning to TRBD1. The CDR3 has 15 residues. The germline CDR1 and CDR2 sequences are MGHRA and YSYEKL. V dropped 2 bases and J dropped 7; count of bases not matched to a gene: 4. The CDR3: CASSQWDRGGNEQFF. As DNA, the CDR3 is TGCGCCAGCAGCCAATGGGACAGGGGGGGAAATGAGCAGTTCTTC.

The rearrangement joins TRBV6-5 to TRBJ1-4, with D possibly TRBD1 on 6 matching bases. This CDR3 contains 14 residues. Trimming stripped 6 bases from V and 10 bases from J, with 18 bases between. Germline values: CDR1 MNHEY, CDR2 SVGAGI. Here the CDR3 reads CASSHGGQEGKLFF. CDR3 nucleotide sequence: TGTGCCAGCAGCCATGGGGGGCAGGAGGGAAAACTGTTTTTT.

The chain recombines TRBV19 with TRBJ2-7, with D possibly matching TRBD2 (6 bases). The germline CDR1 and CDR2 sequences are LNHDA and SQIVND (reference sequence). The CDR3 is 14 residues long. The ends were cut back, 6 bases at V and 0 bases at J, with 12 bases in the middle. The CDR3: CASSLTGSSYEQYF. DNA of the CDR3: TGTGCCAGTAGCTTGACCGGGAGCTCCTACGAGCAGTACTTC.

In its sample, this clone was seen many times. CDR3 protein: CASSDYGTGGYEQYV. The CDR3 bases are TGTGCCAGCAGTGACTACGGGACAGGGGGCTACGAGCAGTACGTC. The chain has TRBV6-5 and TRBJ2-7; 11 nucleotides agree with TRBD1. There are 15 residues in the CDR3. After removal of 5 bases from V and 3 bases from J, the junction contained 6 bases not matched to a gene. Germline CDR1 MNHEY, CDR2 SVGAGI.

The rearrangement links TRBV11-2 to TRBJ2-7; 7 bases are shared with TRBD1. Trimming took 3 bases from V and 7 from J; bases not matched to a gene: 6. The CDR3 extends over 13 amino acids. CDR1 is SGHAT, CDR2 FQNNGV, per germline. The CDR3 sequence: CASSLFTGVEQYV. The CDR3 bases are TGTGCCAGCAGCTTGTTCACAGGGGTGGAGCAGTACGTC.

The gene calls are TRBV7-9 and TRBJ2-5, with 7 bases identical to TRBD1. CDR1 is SEHNR, CDR2 FQNEAQ, per germline (reference sequence). With V trimmed by 6 bases and J by 9 bases, 16 bases remained unmatched. This CDR3 comprises 15 residues. The DNA of the CDR3 is TGTGCCAGCAGACCCCGACAGGGAACTCAAGGGGCCCAGTACTTC. Translation gives CASRPRQGTQGAQYF.

The chain couples TRBV12-5 to TRBJ2-3; D remains ambiguous. Germline V gene data show CDR1 as LGHNT and CDR2 as FRNRAP. The CDR3 sequence is 15 residues long. The V and J ends lost 1 base and 2 bases respectively, with 10 bases between them. CDR3 residues: CASGLGPDHTDTQYF. The CDR3 coding sequence is TGTGCTAGTGGTTTGGGCCCCGATCACACAGATACGCAGTATTTT.

V usage is TRBV6-8 and J usage is TRBJ1-1; no clear D gene. This CDR3 region has 15 residues. The V and J ends lost 0 bases and 0 bases respectively, with 8 bases between them. Germline lookup yields CDR1 MNHGY and CDR2 SAAAGT. For the CDR3, the DNA is TGTGCCAGCAGTTACTCAAGGGTCATGAACACTGAAGCTTTCTTT. Its protein is CASSYSRVMNTEAFF.

The V gene is TRBV6-1, the J gene TRBJ2-5, with D possibly matching TRBD2 (6 bases). The CDR3 totals 15 residues. V lost 5 bases to trimming and J lost 4 bases, with 17 bases between them. Per the germline V gene, CDR1 is MNHNS and CDR2 is SASEGT. The CDR3 DNA is TGTGCCAGCAGTCAAGAGCCGGGACTGGGAGAGACCCAGTACTTC. Its translation: CASSQEPGLGETQYF.

The chain combines TRBV4-3 with TRBJ2-2; D unresolved. Trimming took off 3 bases at V and 5 bases at J, with 4 bases between the two ends. Germline V gives CDR1 LGHNA, CDR2 YSLEER. The CDR3 spans 12 residues. CDR3 coding DNA: TGCGCCAGCAGCCAGGGGACCGGGGAGCTGTTTTTT. It is translated as CASSQGTGELFF.

The chain uses TRBV4-3 and TRBJ2-1, with TRBD2 matching over 13 bases. Per the germline V gene, CDR1 is LGHNA and CDR2 is YSLEER. With 0 bases clipped from V and 8 bases from J, the junction kept 10 bases outside the gene matches. This CDR3 spans 18 amino acids. In DNA form, the CDR3 reads TGCGCCAGCAGCCAAGATCTTAACGTTGGACTAGCGGGGGATGAGCAGTTCTTC. Amino acid sequence: CASSQDLNVGLAGDEQFF.

The chain joins TRBV25-1 to TRBJ2-1; perhaps TRBD1 as D (6 bases). The CDR3 totals 15 residues. Trimming took off 4 bases at V and 6 bases at J, with 16 bases between the two ends. Looked up from germline, CDR1 is MGHDK and CDR2 is SYGVNS. The CDR3 loop reads CASSGQGTKGNEQFF. CDR3 nucleotides: TGTGCCAGCAGTGGGCAGGGGACGAAGGGCAATGAGCAGTTCTTC.